The 30 T cell receptor beta chains below all came from one sample that was sequenced in a study of T cell responses to AZD1222 COVID-19 vaccine. Assay: immunoSEQ multiplex PCR; the TCRdb copy retains only in-frame clones and omits some. The repertoire holds about 100,000 clones, about nine tenths seen once, with 1.8% in the top ten. Material: peripheral blood, obtained on day 0 of AZD1222 vaccination. These TCRs come from an adult in good health.

The chain recombines TRBV11-3 with TRBJ2-4; possibly TRBD2 for D (6 bases). Germline V gene lookup returns CDR1 SGHNT and CDR2 YENEEA. The CDR3 loop spans 20 amino acids. V dropped 0 bases and J dropped 5 bases, with 26 bases sitting between them. This CDR3 reads CASSLDFASPTGTSQNIQYF. The CDR3 DNA reads as TGTGCCAGCAGCTTAGATTTTGCCTCCCCCACCGGTACTAGCCAAAACATTCAGTACTTC. Together with reference TRBV11-3 and TRBJ2-4, the CDR3 gives the full variable domain: EAGVVQSPRYKIIEKKQPVAFWCNPISGHNTLYWYLQNLGQGPELLIRYENEEAVDDSQLPKDRFSAERLKGVDSTLKIQPAELGDSAVYLCASSLDFASPTGTSQNIQYFGAGTRLSVL.

The chain links TRBV5-4 to TRBJ2-7; TRBD2 is a possible D gene (7 bases). The ends were cut back, 4 bases at V and 5 bases at J, with 13 bases in the middle. The germline gives CDR1 SGHNT, CDR2 YYREEE (reference sequence). This CDR3 region has 13 residues. The DNA for the CDR3 is TGTGCCAGCAGCCCCAAGGGGGGGCACGAGCAGTACTTC. It specifies CASSPKGGHEQYF.

The chain uses TRBV7-9 and TRBJ2-1; weak D call: TRBD2 (6 bases). Germline V gene lookup returns CDR1 SEHNR and CDR2 FQNEAQ (reference sequence). The CDR3 has 15 amino acids. The ends were cut back, 2 bases at V and 7 bases at J, with 15 bases in the middle. The CDR3 DNA sequence: TGTGCCAGCAGCTTAATGATGGGGGGATTGAATGAGCAGTTCTTC. Translating gives CASSLMMGGLNEQFF.

The chain recombines TRBV28 with TRBJ1-2; D is undetermined. This CDR3 comprises 13 residues. CDR1 is MDHEN, CDR2 SYDVKM, per germline. V gave up 10 bases and J gave up 5 bases, with 17 bases separating them. Written as DNA, the CDR3 is TGTGCCACTACAGACATCGCGGGATATGGCTACACCTTC. Its translation is CATTDIAGYGYTF.

This clone was seen just once. The chain recombines TRBV30 with TRBJ2-7; D perhaps matches TRBD1 (5 bases). The germline gives CDR1 GTSNPN, CDR2 SVGIG (reference sequence). This CDR3 region has 14 residues. The V end was cut by 3 bases, the J end by 6 bases, with 18 bases between. CDR3 protein: CAWSPPDRTPEQYF. The CDR3 DNA is TGTGCCTGGAGCCCCCCCGACAGAACTCCCGAGCAGTACTTC.

The chain is built from TRBV28 and TRBJ1-2; unclear D gene. Germline CDR1 reads MDHEN; CDR2 reads SYDVKM. The CDR3 runs to 14 residues. V was cut by 2 bases and J by 6 bases, with 13 bases left in between. CDR3 coding DNA: TGTGCCAGCAGTTTAGGGTTTGGACGGAATGGCTACACCTTC. Encoded protein: CASSLGFGRNGYTF.

The CDR3 DNA sequence: TGTGCCAGCAGCCTTAGCGGGGCAAGCTCCTACAATGAGCAGTTCTTC. It specifies CASSLSGASSYNEQFF. V usage is TRBV28 and J usage is TRBJ2-1; 8 bases match TRBD2. CDR1 and CDR2 (germline): MDHEN, SYDVKM. Trimming took 6 bases from V and 0 from J; bases not matched to a gene: 7. The CDR3 covers 16 residues.

The V gene is TRBV20-1, the J gene TRBJ2-7; 12 nucleotides line up with TRBD2. Trimming removed 3 bases from V and 6 bases from J; junction bases left unmatched: 12. The CDR3 loop spans 16 amino acids. The germline V gene has CDR1 DFQATT and CDR2 SNEGSKA (reference sequence). This chain's CDR3 is CSASSPEASGRAEQYF. For the CDR3, the DNA is TGCAGTGCTAGTTCCCCGGAGGCTAGCGGGAGGGCCGAGCAGTACTTC.

Only one count was recorded for this clone. The CDR3 spells CASSFGGTEAFF. CDR3 DNA: TGTGCCAGCAGCTTCGGGGGGACTGAAGCTTTCTTT. The rearrangement joins TRBV5-4 to TRBJ1-1; a possible D gene is TRBD1 (5 bases). Trimming took 2 bases from V and 5 from J, leaving 7 bases between them. Germline lookup yields CDR1 SGHNT and CDR2 YYREEE (reference sequence). The CDR3 contains 12 residues.

In its sample, this clone was seen a few times. The J gene is TRBJ2-7, the V gene TRBV2, with 9 bases that match TRBD2. There are 13 residues in the CDR3. Trimming at V came to 6 bases and at J to 6 bases, leaving 6 bases not matched to a gene. Germline V gives CDR1 SNHLY, CDR2 FYNNEI. Here the CDR3 reads CASRLGLAGEQYF. CDR3 DNA sequence: TGTGCCAGCAGGCTGGGACTAGCTGGCGAGCAGTACTTC. Variable domain in full (rest from reference TRBV2 and TRBJ2-7): EPEVTQTPSHQVTQMGQEVILRCVPISNHLYFYWYRQILGQKVEFLVSFYNNEISEKSEIFDDQFSVERPDGSNFTLKIRSTKLEDSAMYFCASRLGLAGEQYFGPGTRLTVT.

This clone has only a few counts. The genes are TRBV27 and TRBJ1-2; 9 positions match TRBD1. The CDR3 has 16 residues. Germline V gene sequence: CDR1 MNHEY, CDR2 SMNVEV (reference sequence). The V and J ends lost 6 bases and 2 bases, in that order; junction bases with no gene match: 10. CDR3 loop: CASRTGTGISNYGYTF. Here the CDR3 DNA reads TGTGCCAGCAGAACCGGGACAGGGATCTCCAACTATGGCTACACCTTC.

V usage is TRBV6-2 or TRBV6-3 and J usage is TRBJ1-2; the match to TRBD1 covers 9 bases. The CDR3 is 15 residues long. The ends lost 4 bases at V and 5 bases at J; junction bases unmatched: 8. Germline-derived CDR1 and CDR2 are MNHEY and SVGEGT. This CDR3 reads CASSSKQGATYGYTF. CDR3 coding DNA: TGTGCCAGCAGTTCCAAACAGGGGGCAACATATGGCTACACCTTC.

The V and J genes are TRBV7-2 and TRBJ1-2; D ambiguous. This CDR3 region has 13 residues. Between the trimmed V and J ends, which lost 4 bases and 0 bases, there was a span of 6 bases. CDR1 is SGHTA, CDR2 FQGNSA, per germline. Here the CDR3 reads CASSSAANYGYTF. The CDR3 DNA reads TGTGCCAGCAGCTCCGCGGCTAACTATGGCTACACCTTC.

This chain connects TRBV5-5 to TRBJ2-1, with 7 bases lining up with TRBD2. The CDR3 sequence is 15 residues long. CDR1 is SGHKS and CDR2 is YYEKEE in the germline V gene (reference sequence). J gave up 8 bases and V 2 bases, and 10 bases lay outside the gene matches. CDR3 bases: TGTGCCAGCAGCTTAGCGGGAAAGTCCTTCCATGAGCAGTTCTTC. Protein: CASSLAGKSFHEQFF.

This clone has a single count. The junction does not match germline at one end; this may be a read error. The chain is built from TRBV7-7 and TRBJ2-5, with 14 bases identical to TRBD2. CDR3 length: 15 residues. Germline CDR1 and CDR2: SSHAT and FNYEAQ (reference sequence). The CDR3 bases are TGTGCTAGCAGCCTCGGGACTAGCGGGAGTGAGACCCAGTACTTC. This codes for CASSLGTSGSETQYF. Variable domain in full (rest from reference TRBV7-7 and TRBJ2-5): GAGVSQSPRYKVTKRGQDVTLRCDPISSHATLYWYQQALGQGPEFLTYFNYEAQPDKSGLPSDRFSAERPEGSISTLTIQRTEQRDSAMYRCASSLGTSGSETQYFGPGTRLLVL.

The rearrangement uses TRBV28 and TRBJ2-7, with 7 bases fitting TRBD1. V lost 4 bases and J lost 0; bases outside the gene matches: 3. The V gene's germline CDR1 is MDHEN and CDR2 SYDVKM. The CDR3 contains 14 residues. The CDR3 nucleotides read TGTGCCAGCAGTTCGGGACAGACCTCCTACGAGCAGTACTTC. Translating gives CASSSGQTSYEQYF.

This chain uses TRBV21-1 with TRBJ1-1. TRBV21-1 is a documented pseudogene. The CDR3 has 16 residues. The CDR3 DNA sequence: TGTGCCAGCAGCTCCCCCGGGCCACACTTGAACACTGAAGCTTTCTTT. Translated, it gives CASSSPGPHLNTEAFF.

This chain links TRBV5-1 with TRBJ2-5; D is uncertain. Between the trimmed V and J ends, which lost 4 bases and 5 bases, there was a span of 12 bases. CDR3 size: 13 residues. Germline CDR1 SGHRS, CDR2 YFSETQ. Here the CDR3 reads CASSPGVGETQYF. The CDR3 nucleotides read TGCGCCAGCAGCCCTGGAGTCGGGGAGACCCAGTACTTC.

In this sample, this clone turned up once. J is TRBJ1-2 and V is TRBV27; weak D call: TRBD1 (5 bases). The V and J ends lost 5 bases and 1 base respectively, with 8 bases between them. CDR1 and CDR2 from the germline V gene are MNHEY and SMNVEV (reference sequence). This CDR3 spans 13 amino acids. The CDR3 protein is CASSVTVNYGYTF. CDR3 bases: TGTGCCAGCAGTGTGACAGTTAACTATGGCTACACCTTC.

The gene calls are TRBV4-2 and TRBJ2-1; 12 bases map to TRBD2. The germline gives CDR1 LGHNA, CDR2 YNFKEQ. The V segment lost 0 bases and the J segment 3 bases; nucleotides outside the gene matches: 0. The CDR3 is 16 residues long. CDR3 residues: CASSQETSGSYNEQFF. CDR3 in DNA: TGTGCCAGCAGCCAAGAGACTAGCGGGAGCTACAATGAGCAGTTCTTC.

V usage is TRBV2 and J usage is TRBJ2-3; 14 nucleotides match TRBD2. Germline CDR1 is SNHLY and CDR2 is FYNNEI. J lost 6 bases, V lost 6 bases, and 8 bases had no gene match. This CDR3 comprises 16 residues. The CDR3 DNA follows: TGTGCCAGCAGCCCCGGGACTAGCGGGAGAACGGATACGCAGTATTTT. This translates into CASSPGTSGRTDTQYF.

The chain has TRBV10-3 and TRBJ2-2; 7 bases are shared with TRBD1. The CDR3 is 16 residues long. CDR1 is ENHRY and CDR2 is SYGVKD in the germline V gene. V lost 8 bases to trimming and J lost 4 bases; unmatched junction nucleotides: 13. The CDR3 loop is CAIGDRAVALTGELFF. The CDR3 DNA follows: TGTGCCATCGGCGACAGGGCAGTCGCACTCACCGGGGAGCTGTTTTTT.

This sequence joins TRBV12-3 or TRBV12-4 and TRBJ1-3, with D uncertain. CDR3 length: 13 amino acids. The V end was cut by 4 bases, the J end by 8 bases, with 12 bases between. CDR3: CASSSDDSDTIYF. The CDR3 DNA reads as TGTGCCAGCAGTTCGGACGATTCGGACACCATATATTTT.

The chain combines TRBV5-4 with TRBJ1-2; D gene ambiguous. Germline V gives CDR1 SGHNT, CDR2 YYREEE (reference sequence). The CDR3 consists of 13 residues. Trimming took off 0 bases at V and 3 bases at J, with 6 bases between the two ends. CDR3 DNA sequence: TGTGCCAGCAGCTTGGGCAGAGACTATGGCTACACCTTC. This gives the protein CASSLGRDYGYTF.

The chain links TRBV7-9 to TRBJ1-2; D is ambiguous. Germline V gene lookup returns CDR1 SEHNR and CDR2 FQNEAQ (reference sequence). The CDR3 has 15 residues. V was trimmed by 3 bases and J by 6 bases, leaving 17 bases between them. The CDR3 nucleotides are TGTGCCAGCAGCTTCGGTGGCGTTTCTCGTCATGGCTACACCTTC. Translation gives CASSFGGVSRHGYTF. The full variable domain, completed using reference TRBV7-9 and TRBJ1-2, is DTGVSQNPRHKITKRGQNVTFRCDPISEHNRLYWYRQTLGQGPEFLTYFQNEAQLEKSRLLSDRFSAERPKGSFSTLEIQRTEQGDSAMYLCASSFGGVSRHGYTFGSGTRLTVV.

This clone was found a few times. The gene calls are TRBV28 and TRBJ2-7; a possible D gene is TRBD1 (5 bases). CDR1 and CDR2 from the germline V gene are MDHEN and SYDVKM. Trimming shortened V by 6 bases and J by 2 bases, and 20 bases separated the two germline ends. The CDR3 consists of 16 residues. The CDR3 is CASSSFRQKTTYEQYF. As DNA, the CDR3 is TGTGCCAGCAGCTCTTTCCGACAGAAGACGACCTACGAGCAGTACTTC.

The chain links TRBV19 to TRBJ1-5; a weak D match, TRBD1 (6 bases). CDR1 and CDR2 from the germline V gene are LNHDA and SQIVND (reference sequence). The ends were cut back, 1 base at V and 4 bases at J, with 14 bases in the middle. This CDR3 is built from 16 residues. The CDR3 sequence is CASSIGAGGTNQPQHF. The CDR3 nucleotides read TGTGCCAGTAGTATAGGGGCCGGGGGGACAAATCAGCCCCAGCATTTT.

This clone was recorded once. The genes are TRBV5-1 and TRBJ2-7, with 10 bases fitting TRBD2. Germline V gives CDR1 SGHRS, CDR2 YFSETQ. This CDR3 contains 16 residues. Trimming at V came to 2 bases and at J to 2 bases, leaving 7 bases not matched to a gene. CDR3 in amino acids: CASSFLGSGRPYEQYF. The CDR3 DNA is TGCGCCAGCAGCTTCCTAGGTAGCGGGAGGCCCTACGAGCAGTACTTC.

The chain has TRBV4-2 and TRBJ1-3; TRBD1 matches 8 bases. CDR3 length: 17 residues. Germline trimming cut 0 bases from V and 0 bases from J; bases unmatched to any gene: 4. CDR1 LGHNA and CDR2 YNFKEQ come from the germline V gene. CDR3: CASSQERTGYSGNTIYF. Here the CDR3 DNA reads TGTGCCAGCAGCCAAGAGAGGACAGGGTACTCTGGAAACACCATATATTTT.

This clone is a singleton in its sample. The V and J genes are TRBV4-3 and TRBJ1-2, with a possible D match to TRBD1 (6 bases). V lost 0 bases and J 5 bases, leaving 10 bases between the germline ends. The length of the CDR3 is 14 residues. Germline lookup yields CDR1 LGHNA and CDR2 YSLEER. The CDR3 here is CASSQEGQLYGYTF. CDR3 sequence (DNA): TGCGCCAGCAGCCAAGAAGGACAGTTGTATGGCTACACCTTC.